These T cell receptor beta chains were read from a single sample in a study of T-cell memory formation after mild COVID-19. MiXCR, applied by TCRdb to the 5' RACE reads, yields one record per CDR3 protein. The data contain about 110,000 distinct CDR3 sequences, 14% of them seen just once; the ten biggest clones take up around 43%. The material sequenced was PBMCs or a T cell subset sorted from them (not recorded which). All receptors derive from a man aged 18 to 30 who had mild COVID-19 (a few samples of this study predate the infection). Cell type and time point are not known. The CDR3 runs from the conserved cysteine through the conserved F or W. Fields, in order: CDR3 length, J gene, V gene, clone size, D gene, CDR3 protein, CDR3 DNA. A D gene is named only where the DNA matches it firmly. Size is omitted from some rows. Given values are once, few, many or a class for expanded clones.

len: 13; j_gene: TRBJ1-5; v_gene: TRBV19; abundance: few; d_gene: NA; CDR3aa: CASRVGGNQPQHF; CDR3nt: TGTGCCAGTCGCGTGGGGGGGAATCAGCCCCAGCATTTT
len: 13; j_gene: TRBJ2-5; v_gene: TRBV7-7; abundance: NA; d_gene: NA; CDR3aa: CASSLDYQETQYF; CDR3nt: TGTGCTAGCAGCTTAGATTATCAAGAGACCCAGTACTTC
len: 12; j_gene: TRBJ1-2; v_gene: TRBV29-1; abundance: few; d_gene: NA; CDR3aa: CSVEGGFYGYTF; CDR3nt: TGCAGCGTTGAAGGAGGGTTCTATGGCTACACCTTC
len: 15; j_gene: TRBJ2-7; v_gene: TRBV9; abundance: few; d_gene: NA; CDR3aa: CASTIGATPHYEQYF; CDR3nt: TGTGCCAGCACCATCGGTGCCACCCCCCATTACGAGCAGTACTTC
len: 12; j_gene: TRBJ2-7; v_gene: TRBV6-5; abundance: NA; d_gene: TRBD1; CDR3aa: CASRPRGNEQYF; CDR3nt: TGTGCCAGCAGACCCAGGGGGAACGAGCAGTACTTC
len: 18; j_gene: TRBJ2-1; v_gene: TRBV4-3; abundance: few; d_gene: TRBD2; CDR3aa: CASSQDTLAGPHYNEQFF; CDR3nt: TGCGCCAGCAGCCAAGATACGCTAGCGGGGCCTCACTACAATGAGCAGTTCTTC
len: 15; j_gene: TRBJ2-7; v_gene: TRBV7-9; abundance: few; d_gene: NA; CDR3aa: CASSPPQGSNYEQYF; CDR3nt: TGTGCCAGCAGCCCCCCGCAGGGCTCTAATTACGAGCAGTACTTC
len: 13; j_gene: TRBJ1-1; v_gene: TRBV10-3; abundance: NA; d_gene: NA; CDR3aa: CAIRPGSNTEAFF; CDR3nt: TGTGCCATCAGGCCGGGATCGAACACTGAAGCTTTCTTT
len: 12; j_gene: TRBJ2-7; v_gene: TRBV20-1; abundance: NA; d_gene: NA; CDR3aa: CSADTGYYEQYF; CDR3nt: TGCAGTGCGGACACAGGGTACTACGAGCAGTACTTC
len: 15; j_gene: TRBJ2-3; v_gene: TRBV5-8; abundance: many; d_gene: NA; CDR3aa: CASSLGLALTDTQYF; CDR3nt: TGTGCCAGCAGCTTGGGACTGGCCCTCACAGATACGCAGTATTTT
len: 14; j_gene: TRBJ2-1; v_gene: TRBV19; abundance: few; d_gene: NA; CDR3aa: CASSSEWTYNEQFF; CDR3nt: TGTGCCAGTAGTTCGGAGTGGACCTACAATGAGCAGTTCTTC
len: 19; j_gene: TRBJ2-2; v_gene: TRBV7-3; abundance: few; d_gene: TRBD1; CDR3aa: CASSRRGRGKKVNTGELFF; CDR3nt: TGTGCCAGCAGCCGACGCGGCAGGGGGAAAAAAGTGAACACCGGGGAGCTGTTTTTT
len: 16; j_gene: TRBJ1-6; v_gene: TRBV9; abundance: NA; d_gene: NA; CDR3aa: CASSAQGDPYNSPLHF; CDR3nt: TGTGCCAGCAGCGCACAGGGAGACCCCTATAATTCACCCCTCCACTTT
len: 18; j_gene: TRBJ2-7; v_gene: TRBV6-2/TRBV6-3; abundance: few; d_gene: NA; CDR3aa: CASSFDAGVAESSYEQYF; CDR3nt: TGTGCCAGCAGTTTCGATGCTGGGGTGGCGGAGAGCTCCTACGAGCAGTACTTC
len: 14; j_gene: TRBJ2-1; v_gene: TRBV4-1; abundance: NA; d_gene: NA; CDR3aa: CASSHPGGGNEQFF; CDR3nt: TGCGCCAGCAGCCACCCCGGGGGAGGCAATGAGCAGTTCTTC
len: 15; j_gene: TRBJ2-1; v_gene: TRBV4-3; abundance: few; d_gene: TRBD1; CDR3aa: CASSPGTAAYNEHFF; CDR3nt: TGCGCCAGCAGCCCAGGGACAGCAGCGTACAATGAGCATTTCTTC
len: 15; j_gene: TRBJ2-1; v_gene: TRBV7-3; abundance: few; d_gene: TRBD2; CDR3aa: CASSSLAGQYNEQFF; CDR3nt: TGTGCCAGCAGCTCACTAGCGGGGCAGTACAATGAGCAGTTCTTC
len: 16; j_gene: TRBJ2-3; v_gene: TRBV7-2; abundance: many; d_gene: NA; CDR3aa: CASSFPRDFATDTQYF; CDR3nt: TGTGCCAGCAGCTTCCCTCGGGACTTTGCCACAGATACGCAGTATTTT
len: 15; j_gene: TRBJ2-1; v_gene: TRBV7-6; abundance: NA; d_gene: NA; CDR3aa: CASSLQQGIDNEQFF; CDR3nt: TGTGCCAGCAGCTTACAACAGGGTATCGACAATGAGCAGTTCTTC
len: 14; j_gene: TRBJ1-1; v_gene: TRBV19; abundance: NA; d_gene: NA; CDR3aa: CASSYGHGSTEAFF; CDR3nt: TGTGCCAGTAGTTACGGGCACGGAAGTACTGAAGCTTTCTTT
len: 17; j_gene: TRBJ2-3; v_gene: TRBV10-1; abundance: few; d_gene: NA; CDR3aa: CASSESGAEGPKGTQYF; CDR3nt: TGCGCCAGCAGTGAGTCGGGGGCCGAGGGCCCCAAGGGCACGCAGTATTTT
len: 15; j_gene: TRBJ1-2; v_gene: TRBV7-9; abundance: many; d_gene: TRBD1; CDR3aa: CASSLWNRGDYGYTF; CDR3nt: TGTGCCAGCAGCTTGTGGAACAGGGGTGACTATGGCTACACCTTC
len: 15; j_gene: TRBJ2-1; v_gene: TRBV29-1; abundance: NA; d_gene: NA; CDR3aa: CSVEDGRSSYNEQFF; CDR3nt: TGCAGCGTTGAAGACGGGCGGAGCTCCTACAATGAGCAGTTCTTC
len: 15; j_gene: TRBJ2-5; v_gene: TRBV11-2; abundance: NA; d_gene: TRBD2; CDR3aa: CASSSGLAGEETQYF; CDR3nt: TGTGCCAGCAGCTCGGGACTAGCGGGGGAAGAGACCCAGTACTTC
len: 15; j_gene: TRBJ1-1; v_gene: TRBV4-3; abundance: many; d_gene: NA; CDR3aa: CASSQDGGSGTEAFF; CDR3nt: TGCGCCAGCAGCCAAGATGGGGGCTCGGGCACTGAAGCTTTCTTT
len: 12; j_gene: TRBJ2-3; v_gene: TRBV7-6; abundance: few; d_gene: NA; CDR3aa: CASSLVGDTQYF; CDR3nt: TGTGCCAGCAGCTTAGTCGGAGATACGCAGTATTTT
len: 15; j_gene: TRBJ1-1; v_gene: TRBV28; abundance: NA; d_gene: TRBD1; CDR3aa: CASSPGTAGGTEAFF; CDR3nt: TGTGCCAGCAGTCCGGGGACAGCCGGGGGCACTGAAGCTTTCTTT
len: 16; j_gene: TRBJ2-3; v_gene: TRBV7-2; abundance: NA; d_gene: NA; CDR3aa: CASSLRPSAGTDTQYF; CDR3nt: TGTGCCAGCAGCTTACGACCTTCAGCGGGTACAGATACGCAGTATTTT
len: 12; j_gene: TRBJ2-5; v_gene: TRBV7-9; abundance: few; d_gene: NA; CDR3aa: CASSRPEETQYF; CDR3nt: TGTGCCAGCAGCCGACCTGAGGAGACCCAGTACTTC
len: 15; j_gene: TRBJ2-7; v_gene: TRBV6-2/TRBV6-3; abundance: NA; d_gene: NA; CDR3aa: CASSYAVQSVHEQYF; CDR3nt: TGTGCCAGCAGTTACGCAGTTCAGTCAGTCCACGAGCAGTACTTC
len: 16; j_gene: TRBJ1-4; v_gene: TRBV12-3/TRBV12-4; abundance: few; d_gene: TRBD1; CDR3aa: CASSSPGTGGEEKLFF; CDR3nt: TGTGCCAGCAGTTCCCCCGGGACAGGCGGAGAAGAAAAACTGTTTTTT